The 16 T cell receptor beta chains reported below all come from one sample, sequenced in a study of cytomegalovirus exposure and HLA in healthy donors. Primers: 60 Vbeta forward and 13 Jbeta reverse. Assay used: immunoSEQ multiplex PCR; TCRdb lists only in-frame clones, some missing. The repertoire holds roughly 180,000 clones, with more than 70% as singletons. Sequenced material: PBMCs. All receptors derive from a man aged 25-45 years in good health and CMV-seronegative.

The CDR3 spells CASSLVLGPNTGELFF. The CDR3, as DNA: TGTGCCAGCAGCTTAGTTCTGGGGCCGAACACCGGGGAGCTGTTTTTT. V gene TRBV7-9 combines with J gene TRBJ2-2; the D gene is possibly TRBD1 (5 bases). Germline loops: CDR1 SEHNR, CDR2 FQNEAQ (reference sequence). This CDR3 comprises 16 residues. Trimming stripped 1 base from V and 0 bases from J, with 9 bases between.

This chain connects TRBV15 to TRBJ1-4; 8 bases are shared with TRBD1. The CDR3 is made up of 18 amino acids. Germline assignment: CDR1 LNHNV and CDR2 YYDKDF (reference sequence). Trimming at V came to 1 base and at J to 8 bases, leaving 15 bases not matched to a gene. Here the CDR3 DNA reads TGTGCCACCAGCAGAGGGAGAGGCAGGGGGCCCCGGGAGGAAAAACTGTTTTTT. This translates into CATSRGRGRGPREEKLFF.

This clone was counted a single time. This chain joins TRBV2 and TRBJ1-6; the match to TRBD1 covers 7 bases. The CDR3 has 14 amino acids. The junction had 5 bases not matched to a gene; V was cut back by 6 bases and J by 6 bases. Germline V gene data show CDR1 as SNHLY and CDR2 as FYNNEI. The CDR3 DNA follows: TGTGCCAGCAGCCCAGGACAGGCTAATTCACCCCTCCACTTT. It yields the protein CASSPGQANSPLHF.

This chain connects TRBV6-4 to TRBJ2-1, with D maybe TRBD2 (6 bases). The CDR3 sequence is 15 residues long. Germline V gives CDR1 MRHNA, CDR2 SNTAGT. The V end was cut by 2 bases, the J end by 10 bases, with 18 bases between. The CDR3 reads CASSDPSELGGEQFF. In nucleotides, the CDR3 is TGTGCCAGCAGTGACCCTAGCGAGCTGGGGGGAGAGCAGTTCTTC.

This clone has just a few counts. The chain recombines TRBV4-3 with TRBJ2-7, with 9 bases aligning to TRBD1. The junction had 6 bases not matched to a gene; V was cut back by 1 base and J by 2 bases. CDR3 length: 16 residues. Germline lookup yields CDR1 LGHNA and CDR2 YSLEER. DNA for the CDR3: TGCGCCAGCAGCCAAGGCGACAGGGGGAAGGCCTACGAGCAGTACTTC. Translation: CASSQGDRGKAYEQYF.

This clone was seen once. This chain joins TRBV28 and TRBJ1-3, with D tentatively TRBD1 (5 bases). The germline CDR1 and CDR2 sequences are MDHEN and SYDVKM. The CDR3 covers 17 residues. Trimming pared 2 bases from V and 7 bases from J, leaving 21 bases between. The CDR3 DNA is TGTGCCAGCAGTTTAGACCGACAGACCCCCACGATGAACACCATATATTTT. Translating gives CASSLDRQTPTMNTIYF. Based on the CDR3 plus reference TRBV28 and TRBJ1-3, the full variable domain is DVKVTQSSRYLVKRTGEKVFLECVQDMDHENMFWYRQDPGLGLRLIYFSYDVKMKEKGDIPEGYSVSREKKERFSLILESASTNQTSMYLCASSLDRQTPTMNTIYFGEGSWLTVV.

The rearrangement uses TRBV4-1 and TRBJ1-1; maybe TRBD1 (6 bases). Germline V gives CDR1 MGHRA, CDR2 YSYEKL. V lost 3 bases, J lost 1 base, and 9 bases lay in between. The CDR3 is 14 residues long. Written as DNA, the CDR3 is TGCGCCAGCAGCCACGAGACAGGGAACACTGAAGCTTTCTTT. As protein: CASSHETGNTEAFF.

The chain has TRBV28 and TRBJ2-1; D call uncertain. The CDR3 has 10 residues. Germline V gives CDR1 MDHEN, CDR2 SYDVKM. Between the trimmed V and J ends, which lost 4 bases and 14 bases, there was a span of 9 bases. The CDR3 DNA reads TGTGCCAGCAGTTCAGGATCCAAGTTCTTC. Translation gives CASSSGSKFF.

The chain's CDR3 is CSGRQGQEQFF. Here the CDR3 DNA reads TGCAGCGGCCGACAGGGTCAAGAGCAGTTCTTC. This chain joins TRBV29-1 and TRBJ2-1; 7 bases line up with TRBD1. This CDR3 comprises 11 residues. V shed 7 bases, J shed 10 bases, and the junction held 7 bases outside the gene matches. Germline CDR1 SQVTM, CDR2 ANQGSEA.

The chain is built from TRBV4-2 and TRBJ2-1; the match to TRBD2 covers 13 bases. CDR3 length equals 21 residues. The trim removed 0 bases at V and 0 bases at J, leaving 11 bases unmatched. Germline CDR1 reads LGHNA; CDR2 reads YNFKEQ. The CDR3 spells CASSQDPVTSGGVGSYNEQFF. The CDR3 DNA reads TGTGCCAGCAGCCAAGACCCGGTCACTAGCGGGGGGGTGGGCTCCTACAATGAGCAGTTCTTC.

The chain has TRBV4-1 and TRBJ2-3, with 13 bases fitting TRBD2. The V and J ends lost 4 bases and 3 bases, in that order; junction bases with no gene match: 4. This CDR3 has 16 amino acids. Germline CDR1 reads MGHRA; CDR2 reads YSYEKL. The CDR3 region is CASSLGLAGETDTQYF. In nucleotides, the CDR3 is TGCGCCAGCAGCCTAGGACTAGCGGGAGAGACAGATACGCAGTATTTT.

This clone was counted a single time. This chain joins TRBV18 and TRBJ2-3; TRBD2 matches at 12 bases. V shed 3 bases, J shed 2 bases, and the junction held 6 bases outside the gene matches. Germline V gene sequence: CDR1 KGHSH, CDR2 LQKENI. CDR3 length: 17 residues. The CDR3 loop reads CASSPLRTSGATDTQYF. CDR3 sequence (DNA): TGTGCCAGCTCACCGCTGCGGACTAGCGGGGCCACAGATACGCAGTATTTT.

The V call is TRBV30, the J call TRBJ2-3; 12 nucleotides line up with TRBD2. J gave up 6 bases and V 0 bases, and 4 bases lay outside the gene matches. This CDR3 contains 15 residues. Germline-derived CDR1 and CDR2 are GTSNPN and SVGIG (reference sequence). The CDR3 loop reads CAWSVASGGADTQYF. CDR3 coding DNA: TGTGCCTGGAGTGTAGCTAGCGGGGGGGCGGATACGCAGTATTTT.

The V and J genes are TRBV7-3 and TRBJ2-7, with a weak D call TRBD1 (6 bases). Trimming took off 5 bases at V and 3 bases at J, with 14 bases between the two ends. The CDR3 extends over 14 amino acids. Germline V lookup: CDR1 SGHTA, CDR2 FQGTGA. Here the CDR3 DNA reads TGTGCCAGCAGCCGCTCAGGGACAAGCTACGAGCAGTACTTC. The encoded protein is CASSRSGTSYEQYF.

This clone was found once. The chain is built from TRBV5-1 and TRBJ2-2; D is uncertain. Germline CDR1 reads SGHRS; CDR2 reads YFSETQ. This CDR3 has 15 residues. With 2 bases removed from V and 7 bases from J, the gap between germline ends came to 15 bases. The CDR3, as DNA: TGCGCCAGCAGCTTTGCCCCCAATGAGCACGGGGAGCTGTTTTTT. This codes for CASSFAPNEHGELFF.

The chain uses TRBV7-8 and TRBJ2-7; possible D gene TRBD1, 5 bases. Trimming left V 3 bases short and J 4 bases short, with 16 bases between. CDR1 is SGHVS and CDR2 is FQNEAQ in the germline V gene. The CDR3 has 15 amino acids. The CDR3 loop is CASSLTKGITYEQYF. DNA for the CDR3: TGTGCCAGCAGCTTGACGAAGGGGATTACGTACGAGCAGTACTTC. Filled out from reference TRBV7-8 and TRBJ2-7, the complete variable domain reads GAGVSQSPRYKVAKRGQDVALRCDPISGHVSLFWYQQALGQGPEFLTYFQNEAQLDKSGLPSDRFFAERPEGSVSTLKIQRTQQEDSAVYLCASSLTKGITYEQYFGPGTRLTVT.